The 28 T cell receptor beta chains below were found in one sample sequenced in a study of T cells after yellow fever vaccination (dated by TCRdb to the late 2010s). The meaning of the sample's treatment or condition label: live attenuated yellow fever vaccine strain. The method behind the library was 5' RACE. Instrument used: Illumina HiSeq 2500. Using fastp at Q25 and MiXCR, TCRdb reprocessed the public reads and kept productive beta chains. Every entry covers one CDR3 protein and lists the most common genes and DNA from its rows. The table for this sample lists 550,000 or so distinct CDR3 sequences; 15% to 20% of them were counted only once. In total, the top ten clones hold 14% of the sample. This specimen was PBMCs, taken 15 days after the yellow fever booster vaccination. These receptors all come from a man aged 25-45 years who received the YFV17D yellow fever vaccine.

Only a few counts were recorded for this clonotype. The V gene is TRBV9, the J gene TRBJ2-3, with D possibly being TRBD1 (5 bases). This CDR3 has 14 residues. Trimming removed 2 bases at V and 7 bases at J, with 14 bases between. Germline CDR1 and CDR2: SGDLS and YYNGEE. The CDR3 here is CASSVKGAVNTQYF. CDR3 coding DNA: TGTGCCAGCAGCGTCAAAGGGGCAGTGAATACGCAGTATTTT.

This clonotype was picked up a small number of times. The rearrangement links TRBV5-6 to TRBJ2-7; weak D call: TRBD2 (5 bases). Germline CDR1 and CDR2: SGHDT and YYEEEE. V lost 2 bases, J lost 2 bases, and 14 bases lay in between. CDR3 length: 15 amino acids. DNA of the CDR3: TGTGCCAGCAGCTTTGTTCTACGGGGAACCTACGAGCAGTACTTC. Protein: CASSFVLRGTYEQYF.

This clonotype was seen a handful of times. V usage is TRBV7-2 and J usage is TRBJ1-2, with D hard to call. This CDR3 spans 11 amino acids. Trimming cost V 5 bases and J 4 bases, with 5 bases left between them. Germline V gene lookup returns CDR1 SGHTA and CDR2 FQGNSA. CDR3 sequence reads: CASSRIYGYTF. Here the CDR3 DNA reads TGTGCCAGCAGCCGGATCTATGGCTACACCTTC.

This clonotype was observed a few times. The chain has TRBV20-1 and TRBJ2-4; perhaps D is TRBD1 or TRBD2 (6 bases each). The CDR3 totals 13 residues. Germline V CDR1 and CDR2: DFQATT, SNEGSKA (reference sequence). Between the trimmed V and J ends, which lost 5 bases and 2 bases, there was a span of 10 bases. Here the CDR3 reads CSAGGRTKNIQYF. The CDR3 DNA sequence: TGCAGTGCTGGGGGGCGAACCAAAAACATTCAGTACTTC.

The chain recombines TRBV4-2 with TRBJ2-7, with 8 bases lining up with TRBD2. CDR1 is LGHNA, CDR2 YNFKEQ, per germline. This CDR3 is built from 15 residues. V gave up 4 bases and J gave up 6 bases; unmatched junction bases: 11. The CDR3 DNA follows: TGTGCCAGCAGCCCGATACAGCGGGAGAGTATCGAGCAGTACTTC. Its translation: CASSPIQRESIEQYF.

The sample holds a few counts of this clonotype. The rearrangement joins TRBV18 to TRBJ2-5; D is unclear. Deletions cut 4 bases from V and 2 bases from J, with 5 bases between. CDR3 length: 12 amino acids. The V gene's germline CDR1 is KGHSH and CDR2 LQKENI. The CDR3 reads CASSRVQETQYF. The DNA for the CDR3 is TGTGCCAGCTCACGCGTACAAGAGACCCAGTACTTC.

This clonotype was counted only a few times. The chain employs TRBV27 and TRBJ2-2, with 10 bases matching TRBD1. Per the germline V gene, CDR1 is MNHEY and CDR2 is SMNVEV (reference sequence). This CDR3 spans 18 amino acids. The trim removed 1 base at V and 13 bases at J, leaving 18 bases unmatched. The CDR3 coding sequence is TGTGCCAGCAGTTTATTAGTTGGGGGACAGGGGCCCCCTTGGTTGCTGTTTTTT. It specifies CASSLLVGGQGPPWLLFF.

This clonotype showed up just a few times. The chain uses TRBV20-1 and TRBJ2-1; the D gene is possibly TRBD1 (5 bases). The CDR3 runs 15 residues. Looked up from germline, CDR1 is DFQATT and CDR2 is SNEGSKA (reference sequence). V lost 4 bases and J lost 0, with 13 bases in between. CDR3 sequence (DNA): TGCAGTGCTAAGGGAAGGGGCAGCTCCTACAATGAGCAGTTCTTC. Its protein is CSAKGRGSSYNEQFF.

This clonotype has only a few counts. This sequence joins TRBV9 and TRBJ2-5; D tentatively reads TRBD1 or TRBD2 (5 bases each). Trimming cost V 0 bases and J 7 bases, with 10 bases left between them. Germline V gene sequence: CDR1 SGDLS, CDR2 YYNGEE. CDR3 length: 13 amino acids. CDR3 bases: TGTGCCAGCAGCGTAGGAGAGGGGAGGACCCAGTACTTC. It encodes CASSVGEGRTQYF.

This clonotype was seen many times. This chain uses TRBV7-2 with TRBJ2-2; maybe TRBD2 (5 bases). Germline CDR1 is SGHTA and CDR2 is FQGNSA. The ends were cut back, 5 bases at V and 7 bases at J, with 20 bases in the middle. The CDR3 length is 16 residues. In nucleotides, the CDR3 is TGTGCCAGCAGCCTCGCTCCGCTTAGAGGGAGCGGGGAGCTGTTTTTT. Residues: CASSLAPLRGSGELFF. The whole variable domain, remainder taken from reference TRBV7-2 and TRBJ2-2, is GAGVSQSPSNKVTEKGKDVELRCDPISGHTALYWYRQSLGQGLEFLIYFQGNSAPDKSGLPSDRFSAERTGGSVSTLTIQRTQQEDSAVYLCASSLAPLRGSGELFFGEGSRLTVL.

V gene TRBV30 combines with J gene TRBJ2-2; 10 nucleotides align to TRBD1. The CDR3 covers 16 residues. V dropped 4 bases and J dropped 4; count of bases not matched to a gene: 9. In germline, CDR1 is GTSNPN, CDR2 SVGIG (reference sequence). In nucleotides, the CDR3 is TGTGCCTGGACCCGACAGACAGGGGGCATCACCGGGGAGCTGTTTTTT. Its translation is CAWTRQTGGITGELFF.

This clonotype is a singleton in its sample. This chain connects TRBV7-3 to TRBJ2-1, with D perhaps being TRBD1 or TRBD2 (5 bases each). Germline loops: CDR1 SGHTA, CDR2 FQGTGA. With 4 bases removed from V and 6 bases from J, the gap between germline ends came to 16 bases. This CDR3 is 15 amino acids long. The CDR3 nucleotides are TGTGCCAGCAGCTCCCCGACAGACTACTTCAATGAGCAGTTCTTC. Translating it yields CASSSPTDYFNEQFF.

The chain carries TRBV20-1 and TRBJ2-1, with 8 bases fitting TRBD2. The junction had 7 bases not matched to a gene; V was cut back by 3 bases and J by 3 bases. Germline V gene data show CDR1 as DFQATT and CDR2 as SNEGSKA (reference sequence). The length of the CDR3 is 15 residues. The CDR3 here is CSASKAGVHYNEQFF. CDR3 sequence (DNA): TGCAGTGCTAGTAAAGCGGGAGTCCACTACAATGAGCAGTTCTTC.

This clonotype was counted a few times. V is TRBV3-1 and J is TRBJ2-7; D call uncertain. Looked up from germline, CDR1 is LGHDT and CDR2 is YNNKEL (reference sequence). The CDR3 loop spans 13 amino acids. The ends were cut back, 8 bases at V and 5 bases at J, with 16 bases in the middle. This CDR3 is CASSRPLEDEQYF. CDR3 nucleotides: TGTGCCAGCTCACGTCCCCTTGAAGACGAGCAGTACTTC.

This clonotype was seen at least ten times. This sequence joins TRBV11-3 and TRBJ2-3; 7 bases match TRBD2. V was clipped by 4 bases and J by 11 bases; unmatched bases: 12. The V gene's germline CDR1 is SGHNT and CDR2 YENEEA. The CDR3 is made up of 14 amino acids. CDR3 coding DNA: TGTGCCAGCAGCTCAAGCGGGGCCGGCGTCGGGCAGTATTTT. Amino acids: CASSSSGAGVGQYF.

This clonotype was recorded once. The rearrangement joins TRBV12-3 or TRBV12-4 to TRBJ2-1; D is undetermined. Trimming took off 3 bases at V and 8 bases at J, with 11 bases between the two ends. This CDR3 spans 13 amino acids. The CDR3 DNA is TGTGCCAGCAGTTTTTCGGCATTTGATGAGCAGTTCTTC. It is translated as CASSFSAFDEQFF.

The sample holds a few counts of this clonotype. The V and J genes are TRBV5-1 and TRBJ2-7; D is uncertain. CDR1 is SGHRS, CDR2 YFSETQ, per germline. Trimming left V 4 bases short and J 2 bases short, with 16 bases between. CDR3 length: 15 amino acids. This CDR3 reads CASSPQPNTAYEQYF. DNA for the CDR3: TGCGCCAGCAGCCCGCAGCCTAACACAGCCTACGAGCAGTACTTC.

This clonotype has just a few counts. This chain links TRBV5-1 with TRBJ2-7, with D unclear. The CDR3 is made up of 14 amino acids. CDR1 and CDR2 (germline): SGHRS, YFSETQ. With 5 bases removed from V and 0 bases from J, the gap between germline ends came to 12 bases. The CDR3 loop reads CASSVAGTSYEQYF. Written as DNA, the CDR3 is TGCGCCAGCAGTGTTGCAGGAACCTCCTACGAGCAGTACTTC.

This clonotype was detected many times. The chain uses TRBV4-2 and TRBJ2-7; possibly TRBD2 for D (5 bases). The CDR3 length is 15 residues. Trimming removed 0 bases from V and 1 base from J, with 10 bases in between. Germline CDR1 LGHNA, CDR2 YNFKEQ. In nucleotides, the CDR3 is TGTGCCAGCAGCCAAGAGGGAGCGGCTTCCTACGAGCAGTACTTC. Translating it yields CASSQEGAASYEQYF.

This clonotype was seen more than once but under ten times. V gene TRBV12-3 or TRBV12-4 combines with J gene TRBJ1-1; D not certain. This CDR3 comprises 12 residues. Trimming pared 6 bases from V and 6 bases from J, leaving 11 bases between. CDR3 coding DNA: TGTGCCAGCAGCAGTAGCGTCGCTGAAGCTTTCTTT. It codes for CASSSSVAEAFF.

V usage is TRBV20-1 and J usage is TRBJ2-7, with D perhaps TRBD1 (5 bases). The germline V and J ends were trimmed by 6 bases and 4 bases, with 22 bases remaining between them. This CDR3 spans 15 amino acids. Germline loops: CDR1 DFQATT, CDR2 SNEGSKA (reference sequence). The CDR3 DNA sequence: TGCAGTGCATCCCGCGAAGGCAGGGTTTTATACGAGCAGTACTTC. As protein: CSASREGRVLYEQYF.

This chain uses TRBV28 with TRBJ2-1, with TRBD2 matching 8 bases. This CDR3 comprises 20 residues. Trimming removed 5 bases from V and 2 bases from J; junction bases left unmatched: 20. Germline values: CDR1 MDHEN, CDR2 SYDVKM. The CDR3 nucleotides read TGTGCCAGCAGTGATGCCTCGATCCGGCCGGGACTAGGCGCCTACAATGAGCAGTTCTTC. Its protein is CASSDASIRPGLGAYNEQFF.

This clonotype has more than one count but fewer than ten. At one boundary the junction diverges from the germline segment, which might be a read error. The rearrangement joins TRBV7-8 to TRBJ2-3; no clear D. The CDR3 is 18 amino acids. Germline assignment: CDR1 SGHVS and CDR2 FQNEAQ. CDR3 sequence (DNA): TGTGCCAGCAGCTTAGGGTCGGGTCTCGCGTCCCTCACAAATACGCAGTATTTT. Translating gives CASSLGSGLASLTNTQYF.

This clonotype showed up just a few times. This rearrangement joins TRBV6-5 to TRBJ2-5, with D possibly being TRBD1 (7 bases). CDR1 and CDR2 from the germline V gene are MNHEY and SVGAGI. The CDR3 runs to 16 residues. Trimming stripped 2 bases from V and 5 bases from J, with 18 bases between. CDR3 DNA: TGTGCCAGCAGTTACGGCCCCCCAGGGGGGCAGGAGACCCAGTACTTC. It codes for CASSYGPPGGQETQYF.

This clonotype turned up a few times. This sequence joins TRBV29-1 and TRBJ2-3, with a weak D call TRBD2 (6 bases). V was pared by 1 base and J by 0 bases, with 14 bases between. Germline V gene data show CDR1 as SQVTM and CDR2 as ANQGSEA. The CDR3 sequence is 16 residues long. The DNA of the CDR3 is TGCAGCGTTGAAGGTATAGCGGAAGCTAGCACAGATACGCAGTATTTT. It translates to CSVEGIAEASTDTQYF.

The J gene is TRBJ2-7, the V gene TRBV5-4; maybe TRBD1 (5 bases). The CDR3 is 15 residues long. The germline gives CDR1 SGHNT, CDR2 YYREEE (reference sequence). The V gene lost 3 bases and the J gene lost 4 bases, with 17 bases spanning the gap. The CDR3 loop reads CASSSTELDTYEQYF. CDR3 DNA sequence: TGTGCCAGCAGCTCAACGGAACTGGACACATACGAGCAGTACTTC. Using reference TRBV5-4 and TRBJ2-7 for the parts outside the CDR3, the full variable domain is ETGVTQSPTHLIKTRGQQVTLRCSSQSGHNTVSWYQQALGQGPQFIFQYYREEENGRGNFPPRFSGLQFPNYSSELNVNALELDDSALYLCASSSTELDTYEQYFGPGTRLTVT.

This clonotype has ten or more counts. The rearrangement links TRBV20-1 to TRBJ2-3; 8 nucleotides align to TRBD2. The trim removed 0 bases at V and 8 bases at J, leaving 7 bases unmatched. The CDR3 totals 14 residues. In germline, CDR1 is DFQATT, CDR2 SNEGSKA (reference sequence). The CDR3 sequence is CSARDPGGPATQYF. In DNA form, the CDR3 reads TGCAGTGCTAGAGATCCGGGAGGGCCAGCTACGCAGTATTTT.

This rearrangement joins TRBV20-1 to TRBJ2-1; perhaps TRBD2 as D (5 bases). Germline lookup yields CDR1 DFQATT and CDR2 SNEGSKA (reference sequence). The ends were cut back, 0 bases at V and 14 bases at J, with 20 bases in the middle. The CDR3 spans 14 residues. The CDR3 DNA sequence: TGCAGTGCTAGAGATCGGGCCCCTAGCCTTAAAGAGTTCTTC. This gives the protein CSARDRAPSLKEFF.